This TCR beta chain was identified during a study of blood T cell repertoires in COVID-19 (TCRdb year 2020). For the study in its entirety: The collaborator samples originated in the United States, Italy and Spain and spanned the acute and convalescent phases of COVID-19. The samples were drawn from the first 160 participants of the ongoing ImmuneRACE study and from 950 to 1,500 subjects provided by 6 global collaborators. The repertoires were released in a freely available public database intended as a resource for research on the immune response to SARS-CoV-2. The dataset comprised deeply sampled blood TCRbeta repertoires from subjects exposed to, actively infected with, or recovered from COVID-19. HLA class I and class II types, where available, came from metadata supplied by the sample provider rather than from assay-based typing. The material from the prospective study consisted of cDNA or gDNA derived from T cells, B-cell-depleted T cells, or PBMCs. A de-identified subject ID, COVID-19 status, age in years and sex were almost always included in the sample metadata.

TCRbeta CDR3 regions were amplified from genomic DNA by means of the immunoSEQ Assay, a bias-controlled multiplex PCR. Under the source paper's analysis protocol: The number of nucleated cells in each sample was estimated by amplification of reference gene primers within the assay. Sequence reads were collapsed and filtered to measure the absolute abundance of every unique TCRbeta CDR3 rearrangement. For each sample, productive Simpson clonality was calculated as the square root of Simpson's diversity index across productive rearrangements. The table comes from immuneACCESS by way of TCRdb, which keeps in-frame sequences with V and J called. Part of the clones is missing from these tables; in studies checked, under half for an unresolved V gene and the rest for unknown reasons. That table supplies the V and J calls and clone size; D and trimming were determined from the DNA. The table for this sample lists roughly 500,000 clones; over 75% of them were counted only once. The ten biggest clones cover approximately 2% of the sample.

Participants in the prospective study were enrolled through a virtual design, were aged about 18 to 90 years, and lived in approximately 25 United States geographic areas. In the prospective study, participants were assigned to cohorts based on the clinical history participants reported in a screening survey and a study questionnaire. Recovered participants in ImmuneRACE Cohort 3 were defined as having two consecutive negative NP/OP PCR tests, clearance from a healthcare professional, or resolution of symptoms. Each participant in the prospective study had whole blood, serum and a nasopharyngeal or oropharyngeal swab collected by mobile phlebotomists. Additional blood draws and questionnaires over an approximately two-month period could optionally be provided by prospective study participants. Before DNA extraction, blood samples from the prospective study were shipped at room temperature or frozen.

On this clone: Its antigen is not yet known. Base qualities are not recorded, but no much larger clone differs from it by a single base.

What the study reported, not specific to this receptor: How much clinical and demographic metadata was included differed by source and by participant, and the metadata was provided uncurated.

Trimming removed 3 bases from V and 10 bases from J, leaving 13 bases between the germline ends. The germline V gene (reference sequence) gives CDR1 as DFQATT and CDR2 as SNEGSKA. The CDR3 goes from the cysteine to the phenylalanine over 13 residues. Left in the record is the CDR3 DNA by itself, 39 bases read in frame from the first base. Recombination joined TRBV20-1 with TRBJ1-6; TRBD1 could be the D gene, as 5 bases match. This clonotype was sampled from a woman between 40 and 55 years old who had recovered from COVID-19. Material for sequencing was PBMCs or T cells enriched from blood (not recorded which). The nucleotides read TGCAGTGCTAGTCAAGGGGTCCCATCACCCCTCCACTTT. Its coded protein is CSASQGVPSPLHF.